This T cell receptor (beta chain) was captured in a study of blood T cell repertoires in COVID-19. CDR3 size: 16 residues. V was shortened by 1 base and J by 2 bases, with 15 bases between the two germline ends. The germline gives CDR1 KGHSH, CDR2 LQKENI. The assay was immunoSEQ multiplex PCR, and TCRdb's table has in-frame clones only and misses some. This table has around 160,000 clones, more than 85% appearing once. This sequence joins TRBV18 and TRBJ2-7, with a tentative D call TRBD2 (7 bases). The source material was peripheral blood. This receptor was taken from a woman in her fifties or sixties with COVID-19, enrolled during active disease. CDR3: CASSPRGGLATYEQYF. The CDR3 nucleotides are TGTGCCAGCTCACCACGGGGGGGGCTAGCCACCTACGAGCAGTACTTC.